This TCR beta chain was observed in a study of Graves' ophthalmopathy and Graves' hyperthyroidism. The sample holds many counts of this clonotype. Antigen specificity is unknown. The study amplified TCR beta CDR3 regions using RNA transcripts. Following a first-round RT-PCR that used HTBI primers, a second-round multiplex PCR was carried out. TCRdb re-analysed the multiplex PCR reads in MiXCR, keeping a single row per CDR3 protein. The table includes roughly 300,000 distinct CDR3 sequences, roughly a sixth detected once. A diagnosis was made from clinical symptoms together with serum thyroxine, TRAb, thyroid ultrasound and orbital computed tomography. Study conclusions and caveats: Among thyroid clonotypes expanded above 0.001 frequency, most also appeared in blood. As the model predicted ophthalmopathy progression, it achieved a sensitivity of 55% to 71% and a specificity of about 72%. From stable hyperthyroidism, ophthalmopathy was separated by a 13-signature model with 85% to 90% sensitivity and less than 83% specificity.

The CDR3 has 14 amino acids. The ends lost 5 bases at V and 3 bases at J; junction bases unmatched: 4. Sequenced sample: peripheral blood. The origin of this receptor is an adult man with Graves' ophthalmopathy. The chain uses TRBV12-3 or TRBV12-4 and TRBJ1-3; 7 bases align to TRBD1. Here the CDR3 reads CASSGQVVGNTIYF. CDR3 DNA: TGTGCCAGCAGTGGACAGGTTGTTGGAAACACCATATATTTT.